This T cell receptor beta chain comes out of a study of blood T cell repertoires in COVID-19. This CDR3 contains 16 residues. In the authors' workflow: Estimation of nucleated cell counts relied on the amplification of reference gene primers. Sequencing used immunoSEQ multiplex PCR; TCRdb keeps in-frame clones, though not all of them. For V, J and clone size, that table is used; D and trimming come from the DNA. Among about 350,000 clones listed, around 88% were seen once. Sequencing was carried out using peripheral blood. This TCR came from a woman aged 55-70 years with COVID-19, enrolled during active disease. The V gene is TRBV12-2, the J gene TRBJ2-5; TRBD1 reflects the table's D call only, with no check against the DNA. TRBV12-2 is designated a pseudogene. CDR3 DNA: TGTGCAAGTCGCTTAGCAGACAGTACCACCCAAGAGACCCAGTACTTC. The encoded protein is CASRLADSTTQETQYF.